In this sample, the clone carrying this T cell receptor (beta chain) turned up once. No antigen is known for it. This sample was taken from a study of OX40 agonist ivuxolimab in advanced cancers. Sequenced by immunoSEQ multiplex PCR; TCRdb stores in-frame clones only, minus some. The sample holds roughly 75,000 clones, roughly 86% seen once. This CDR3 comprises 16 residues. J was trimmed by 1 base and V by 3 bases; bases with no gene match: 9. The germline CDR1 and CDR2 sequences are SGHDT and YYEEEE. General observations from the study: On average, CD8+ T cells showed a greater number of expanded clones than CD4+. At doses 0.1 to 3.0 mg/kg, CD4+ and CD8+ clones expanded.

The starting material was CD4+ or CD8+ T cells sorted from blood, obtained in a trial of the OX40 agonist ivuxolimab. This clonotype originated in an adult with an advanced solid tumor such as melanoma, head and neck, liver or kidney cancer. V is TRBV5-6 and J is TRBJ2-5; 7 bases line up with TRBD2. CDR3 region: CASSSKRGGAQETQYF. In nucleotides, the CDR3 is TGTGCCAGCAGCTCGAAGCGGGGTGGGGCCCAAGAGACCCAGTACTTC.